The 19 T cell receptor beta chains listed next were all sequenced from one sample in a study of shared clonotypes between healthy human individuals. The protocol was immunoSEQ multiplex PCR, while the TCRdb copy is restricted to in-frame clones and leaves out a portion. In the table there are around 2,000,000 clones, 85% to 95% of which are singletons. The sequencing sample was made of naive CD4+ T cells sorted from blood. Subset given: CD45RA+ positively selected. These receptors were taken from a man aged 18 to 30 in good health.

This clone was recorded only once. The rearrangement uses TRBV5-1 and TRBJ2-7, with 9 positions matching TRBD1. CDR1 and CDR2 from the germline V gene are SGHRS and YFSETQ. The CDR3 totals 15 residues. Trimming at V came to 4 bases and at J to 4 bases, leaving 9 bases not matched to a gene. The CDR3: CASSPQQGARYEQYF. As DNA, the CDR3 is TGCGCCAGCAGCCCACAACAGGGGGCGCGATACGAGCAGTACTTC. Variable domain in full (rest from reference TRBV5-1 and TRBJ2-7): KAGVTQTPRYLIKTRGQQVTLSCSPISGHRSVSWYQQTPGQGLQFLFEYFSETQRNKGNFPGRFSGRQFSNSRSEMNVSTLELGDSALYLCASSPQQGARYEQYFGPGTRLTVT.

The rearrangement uses TRBV6-5 and TRBJ2-1; TRBD2 agrees at 13 bases. Germline CDR1 is MNHEY and CDR2 is SVGAGI. There are 15 residues in the CDR3. Trimming cost V 4 bases and J 5 bases; bases outside gene matches: 2. CDR3 in DNA: TGTGCCAGCAGTTTACTAGCGGGGGGGCACAATGAGCAGTTCTTC. Translated: CASSLLAGGHNEQFF.

The J gene is TRBJ1-3, the V gene TRBV5-1, with 10 bases identical to TRBD1. The CDR3 covers 15 residues. In germline, CDR1 is SGHRS, CDR2 YFSETQ. V dropped 6 bases and J dropped 4; count of bases not matched to a gene: 7. The CDR3 sequence: CASTPGQGTGNTIYF. DNA of the CDR3: TGCGCCAGCACCCCGGGACAGGGGACAGGAAACACCATATATTTT.

J is TRBJ2-2 and V is TRBV19; 9 bases line up with TRBD2. Trimming took 11 bases from V and 0 from J; bases not matched to a gene: 4. The CDR3 loop spans 14 amino acids. Per germline, CDR1 LNHDA and CDR2 SQIVND (reference sequence). This CDR3 reads CAGRLAANTGELFF. CDR3 in DNA: TGTGCCGGTCGACTAGCGGCGAACACCGGGGAGCTGTTTTTT. The variable domain in full, completed from reference TRBV19 and TRBJ2-2, reads DGGITQSPKYLFRKEGQNVTLSCEQNLNHDAMYWYRQDPGQGLRLIYYSQIVNDFQKGDIAEGYSVSREKKESFPLTVTSAQKNPTAFYLCAGRLAANTGELFFGEGSRLTVL.

The chain employs TRBV5-4 and TRBJ2-1; D uncertain. The CDR3 is 17 amino acids. Germline values: CDR1 SGHNT, CDR2 YYREEE (reference sequence). With 4 bases removed from V and 4 bases from J, the gap between germline ends came to 21 bases. This chain's CDR3 is CASSLDGRVPTYNEQFF. The CDR3 DNA is TGTGCCAGCAGCCTGGACGGTAGGGTCCCTACATACAATGAGCAGTTCTTC.

V and J are TRBV5-1 and TRBJ2-7, with D tentatively TRBD1 (6 bases). V lost 0 bases and J 2 bases, leaving 15 bases between the germline ends. Germline V gene data show CDR1 as SGHRS and CDR2 as YFSETQ. The CDR3 is 16 amino acids. CDR3 nucleotides: TGCGCCAGCAGCTTGGAGCCCGGGACAACGGCCTACGAGCAGTACTTC. Translation gives CASSLEPGTTAYEQYF.

The rearrangement links TRBV6-5 to TRBJ2-7, with TRBD1 as a possible D gene (6 bases). With 6 bases removed from V and 6 bases from J, the gap between germline ends came to 12 bases. The CDR3 is made up of 12 amino acids. Germline CDR1 reads MNHEY; CDR2 reads SVGAGI. The CDR3 reads CASSRIRGEQYF. The CDR3 nucleotides are TGTGCCAGCAGCAGAATCAGGGGCGAGCAGTACTTC.

The chain combines TRBV18 with TRBJ2-7, with TRBD1 matching over 8 bases. This CDR3 is 13 amino acids long. V gave up 5 bases and J gave up 3 bases; unmatched junction bases: 3. Per germline, CDR1 KGHSH and CDR2 LQKENI. In DNA, the CDR3 is TGTGCCAGCTCAACCGGGACAGGCTACGAGCAGTACTTC. Translation gives CASSTGTGYEQYF.

The chain is built from TRBV25-1 and TRBJ1-1; D unresolved. This CDR3 has 15 residues. Germline V gene lookup returns CDR1 MGHDK and CDR2 SYGVNS. Trimming removed 1 base at V and 4 bases at J, with 13 bases between. The CDR3 DNA follows: TGTGCCAGCAGTGAATCTCTGATTGATCGCACTGAAGCTTTCTTT. Its protein is CASSESLIDRTEAFF.

Points on this clone: Other nucleotide sequences in the sample specify the same CDR3. The chain employs TRBV18 and TRBJ1-1, with D hard to call. Germline CDR1 KGHSH, CDR2 LQKENI. The CDR3 has 13 residues. Between the trimmed V and J ends, which lost 6 bases and 0 bases, there was a span of 8 bases. The CDR3 spells CASSPVMNTEAFF. The DNA of the CDR3 is TGTGCCAGCTCCCCTGTTATGAACACTGAAGCTTTCTTT. Drawing the rest from reference TRBV18 and TRBJ1-1, the complete variable domain is NAGVMQNPRHLVRRRGQEARLRCSPMKGHSHVYWYRQLPEEGLKFMVYLQKENIIDESGMPKERFSAEFPKEGPSILRIQQVVRGDSAAYFCASSPVMNTEAFFGQGTRLTVV.

The chain has TRBV10-3 and TRBJ2-5; D possibly corresponds to TRBD2 (6 bases). CDR3 length: 13 residues. The germline CDR1 and CDR2 sequences are ENHRY and SYGVKD. Trimming cost V 2 bases and J 4 bases, with 8 bases left between them. In DNA form, the CDR3 reads TGTGCCATCAGTGAGGGACTACCAGAGACCCAGTACTTC. This translates into CAISEGLPETQYF.

This chain uses TRBV19 with TRBJ1-2; 11 nucleotides agree with TRBD1. Germline loops: CDR1 LNHDA, CDR2 SQIVND (reference sequence). CDR3 length: 15 amino acids. After removal of 6 bases from V and 2 bases from J, the junction contained 5 bases not matched to a gene. CDR3: CASRDGTGGNYGYTF. The CDR3 DNA sequence: TGTGCCAGTAGAGATGGGACAGGGGGAAACTATGGCTACACCTTC.

The chain combines TRBV18 with TRBJ1-3; D is undetermined. CDR1 KGHSH and CDR2 LQKENI come from the germline V gene. The CDR3 runs 15 residues. Between the trimmed V and J ends, which lost 4 bases and 0 bases, there was a span of 10 bases. Here the CDR3 DNA reads TGTGCCAGCTCACGGGAGGGTTTCTCTGGAAACACCATATATTTT. This translates into CASSREGFSGNTIYF.

The gene calls are TRBV27 and TRBJ2-4; D remains ambiguous. Germline V gives CDR1 MNHEY, CDR2 SMNVEV (reference sequence). The CDR3 is 13 residues long. Trimming shortened V by 6 bases and J by 0 bases, and 6 bases separated the two germline ends. CDR3 nucleotides: TGTGCCAGCAGCCGGCTAGCCAAAAACATTCAGTACTTC. Residues: CASSRLAKNIQYF.

A remark on this clone: The DNA is left out, because the CDR3 cannot be placed on it with certainty; the CDR3 is given as TCRdb lists it. The chain's CDR3 is CASSFQFGGGAERYF. V usage is TRBV28 and J usage is TRBJ2-4; TRBD1 reflects the table's D call only, with no check against the DNA. The CDR3 is 15 residues long, ends included. CDR1 is MDHEN, CDR2 SYDVKM, per germline.

The chain is built from TRBV14 and TRBJ1-2; perhaps TRBD1 as D (5 bases). CDR3 length equals 15 residues. Trimming shortened V by 0 bases and J by 7 bases, and 15 bases separated the two germline ends. CDR1 is SGHDN, CDR2 FVKESK, per germline. The DNA for the CDR3 is TGTGCCAGCAGCCAAGATCCCGGGGGTTCGAGTGGCTACACCTTC. It codes for CASSQDPGGSSGYTF. Full variable domain (missing parts from reference TRBV14 and TRBJ1-2): EAGVTQFPSHSVIEKGQTVTLRCDPISGHDNLYWYRRVMGKEIKFLLHFVKESKQDESGMPNNRFLAERTGGTYSTLKVQPAELEDSGVYFCASSQDPGGSSGYTFGSGTRLTVV.

The chain links TRBV9 to TRBJ1-3; no clear D gene. The germline V gene has CDR1 SGDLS and CDR2 YYNGEE. Between the trimmed V and J ends, which lost 4 bases and 4 bases, there was a span of 9 bases. The CDR3 totals 13 residues. In DNA form, the CDR3 reads TGTGCCAGCAGCTTCGAAGGGGGAAACACCATATATTTT. Translating it yields CASSFEGGNTIYF. Complete variable domain (other parts from reference TRBV9 and TRBJ1-3): DSGVTQTPKHLITATGQRVTLRCSPRSGDLSVYWYQQSLDQGLQFLIQYYNGEERAKGNILERFSAQQFPDLHSELNLSSLELGDSALYFCASSFEGGNTIYFGEGSWLTVV.

The chain is built from TRBV18 and TRBJ2-7, with 7 bases that match TRBD2. Germline V gene data show CDR1 as KGHSH and CDR2 as LQKENI. This CDR3 comprises 13 residues. V shed 3 bases, J shed 4 bases, and the junction held 3 bases outside the gene matches. CDR3 sequence (DNA): TGTGCCAGCTCACCGGGACTAAAATACGAGCAGTACTTC. Protein sequence: CASSPGLKYEQYF.

This clone came up once. The rearrangement joins TRBV10-3 to TRBJ2-7; tentatively, D is TRBD1 (5 bases). There are 14 residues in the CDR3. Trimming took 7 bases from V and 1 from J, leaving 14 bases between them. Germline lookup yields CDR1 ENHRY and CDR2 SYGVKD. This CDR3 reads CAITQEKGSYEQYF. The CDR3, as DNA: TGTGCCATCACTCAAGAGAAGGGGTCCTACGAGCAGTACTTC.